These 17 T cell receptor beta chains share one sample of origin, sequenced in a study of Graves' ophthalmopathy and Graves' hyperthyroidism. Amplification from RNA transcripts yielded the TCR beta CDR3 regions. Second-round multiplex PCR came after a first-round RT-PCR that employed HTBI primers. TCRdb recomputed calls from the multiplex PCR reads with MiXCR, one row per CDR3 protein. Altogether 620,000 or so distinct CDR3 sequences are present, 22% being singletons, with the ten largest covering approximately 7%. Input material: peripheral blood. The receptors originated from a woman under 30 with stable Graves' hyperthyroidism. Some clones in this sample may be carry-over from other donors' samples.

This clonotype has just a few counts. J is TRBJ1-5 and V is TRBV20-1; a weak D match, TRBD1 (6 bases). Per germline, CDR1 DFQATT and CDR2 SNEGSKA (reference sequence). Trimming stripped 6 bases from V and 5 bases from J, with 14 bases between. The CDR3 has 13 amino acids. CDR3 protein: CSASIGGDQPQHF. The CDR3 bases are TGCAGTGCCTCTATAGGGGGAGATCAGCCCCAGCATTTT.

This clonotype was observed many times. The V gene is TRBV27, the J gene TRBJ1-2; D perhaps matches TRBD1 (5 bases). This CDR3 is 15 amino acids long. Germline loops: CDR1 MNHEY, CDR2 SMNVEV (reference sequence). V dropped 7 bases and J dropped 2 bases, with 17 bases sitting between them. CDR3 amino acids: CASTLRGGRNYGYTF. The CDR3 DNA is TGTGCCAGCACCTTGAGGGGTGGCCGAAACTATGGCTACACCTTC.

This clonotype was recorded many times. The chain uses TRBV19 and TRBJ1-1; D might be TRBD1 (6 bases). Per the germline V gene, CDR1 is LNHDA and CDR2 is SQIVND (reference sequence). This CDR3 region has 14 residues. V lost 6 bases and J lost 4, with 15 bases in between. CDR3 amino acids: CASSRRGASTEAFF. The CDR3 coding sequence is TGTGCCAGTAGCCGCAGGGGCGCGAGCACTGAAGCTTTCTTT.

This clonotype was counted ten times or more. V gene TRBV6-1 combines with J gene TRBJ2-5; 12 bases line up with TRBD2. The length of the CDR3 is 17 residues. V was clipped by 6 bases and J by 4 bases; unmatched bases: 12. Germline CDR1 and CDR2: MNHNS and SASEGT. CDR3 loop: CASSPTPSGGGLETQYF. The DNA of the CDR3 is TGTGCCAGCAGCCCCACTCCTAGCGGGGGGGGACTAGAGACCCAGTACTTC.

This clonotype was seen ten or more times. The V gene is TRBV24-1, the J gene TRBJ2-5; a possible D gene is TRBD2 (6 bases). V dropped 9 bases and J dropped 4 bases, with 11 bases sitting between them. The germline V gene has CDR1 KGHDR and CDR2 SFDVKD. This CDR3 spans 12 amino acids. CDR3 sequence (DNA): TGTGCCACCGCGGGGTTGGCAGAGACCCAGTACTTC. The encoded protein is CATAGLAETQYF.

V and J are TRBV6-1 and TRBJ2-4, with a possible D match to TRBD2 (5 bases). The CDR3 is 15 amino acids. V was cut by 8 bases and J by 4 bases, with 18 bases left in between. CDR1 and CDR2 from the germline V gene are MNHNS and SASEGT. The CDR3 loop reads CASSSPIGVKNIQYF. The CDR3 region has the DNA TGTGCCAGCTCATCCCCCATCGGGGTGAAAAACATTCAGTACTTC.

This clonotype has ten or more counts. V and J are TRBV19 and TRBJ2-7, with a weak D call TRBD1 (5 bases). Germline assignment: CDR1 LNHDA and CDR2 SQIVND (reference sequence). This CDR3 region has 14 residues. Trimming stripped 6 bases from V and 0 bases from J, with 12 bases between. Written as DNA, the CDR3 is TGTGCCAGTAGCGACAGACATAACTCCTACGAGCAGTACTTC. The encoded protein is CASSDRHNSYEQYF.

This clonotype was recorded a few times. This sequence joins TRBV27 and TRBJ1-2; 10 positions agree with TRBD1. Trimming at V came to 3 bases and at J to 8 bases, leaving 9 bases not matched to a gene. This CDR3 is built from 15 residues. CDR1 is MNHEY, CDR2 SMNVEV, per germline (reference sequence). The CDR3 nucleotides are TGTGCCAGCAGTTTTCTGGGACAGGGGCCTCACGGCTACACCTTC. Translated, it gives CASSFLGQGPHGYTF.

This rearrangement joins TRBV4-3 to TRBJ2-7, with D uncertain. Germline-derived CDR1 and CDR2 are LGHNA and YSLEER. Trimming removed 3 bases at V and 5 bases at J, with 8 bases between. This CDR3 is 12 amino acids long. The CDR3 DNA is TGCGCCAGCAGCCACTTTCCCCACGAGCAGTACTTC. Translated, it gives CASSHFPHEQYF.

The rearrangement joins TRBV6-1 to TRBJ2-5; D is possibly TRBD2 (6 bases). CDR1 MNHNS and CDR2 SASEGT come from the germline V gene. The CDR3 has 15 residues. V lost 4 bases, J lost 1 base, and 13 bases lay in between. The CDR3 sequence is CASSGSGGTQETQYF. In DNA, the CDR3 is TGTGCCAGCAGTGGGAGTGGGGGGACCCAAGAGACCCAGTACTTC.

The chain uses TRBV5-1 and TRBJ2-2, with D perhaps matching TRBD1 or TRBD2 (5 bases each). The CDR3 loop spans 15 amino acids. CDR1 is SGHRS and CDR2 is YFSETQ in the germline V gene. The V end was cut by 2 bases, the J end by 4 bases, with 12 bases between. Here the CDR3 DNA reads TGCGCCAGCAGCTTCTCCGGGACCTCCACCGGGGAGCTGTTTTTT. Its translation is CASSFSGTSTGELFF.

This clonotype was recorded at least ten times. V usage is TRBV15 and J usage is TRBJ1-1; tentatively, D is TRBD1 (6 bases). CDR3 length: 17 residues. Germline CDR1 is LNHNV and CDR2 is YYDKDF (reference sequence). V was clipped by 2 bases and J by 1 base, with 17 bases between them. This chain's CDR3 is CATSRPPGDRPNTEAFF. CDR3 DNA: TGTGCCACCAGCAGACCACCTGGAGACAGGCCGAACACTGAAGCTTTCTTT.

The chain has TRBV27 and TRBJ2-7; TRBD1 aligns across 7 bases. The germline V gene has CDR1 MNHEY and CDR2 SMNVEV (reference sequence). Losses at the gene ends were 2 bases for V and 2 bases for J; bases not matched to a gene: 6. The CDR3 consists of 15 residues. The CDR3 coding sequence is TGTGCCAGCAGTTTAAGGGACAGAACCACCTACGAGCAGTACTTC. It is translated as CASSLRDRTTYEQYF.

This clonotype was picked up a small number of times. The chain has TRBV12-3 or TRBV12-4 and TRBJ1-5; D is unresolved. The CDR3 totals 15 residues. Trimming stripped 3 bases from V and 5 bases from J, with 14 bases between. CDR3 amino acids: CASSLVGFGDQPQHF. The CDR3 nucleotides are TGTGCCAGCAGTTTGGTGGGGTTTGGCGATCAGCCCCAGCATTTT.

This clonotype was recorded at least ten times. The V and J genes are TRBV9 and TRBJ2-7, with 9 bases aligning to TRBD2. J lost 2 bases, V lost 2 bases, and 5 bases had no gene match. This CDR3 comprises 15 residues. Germline CDR1 reads SGDLS; CDR2 reads YYNGEE. CDR3 in DNA: TGTGCCAGCAGCGTTGCTAGCGGGAACACCTACGAGCAGTACTTC. Protein sequence: CASSVASGNTYEQYF. Combining the CDR3 with reference TRBV9 and TRBJ2-7 gives the whole variable domain DSGVTQTPKHLITATGQRVTLRCSPRSGDLSVYWYQQSLDQGLQFLIQYYNGEERAKGNILERFSAQQFPDLHSELNLSSLELGDSALYFCASSVASGNTYEQYFGPGTRLTVT.

V and J are TRBV5-6 and TRBJ2-7, with 8 bases identical to TRBD2. The CDR3 length is 13 residues. CDR1 is SGHDT, CDR2 YYEEEE, per germline. Trimming cost V 5 bases and J 6 bases; bases outside gene matches: 7. DNA of the CDR3: TGTGCCAGCAGACGAGGGCGGGGGGCCGAGCAGTACTTC. Encoded protein: CASRRGRGAEQYF.

This clonotype appeared a few times. The rearrangement links TRBV7-9 to TRBJ1-1; TRBD1 matches at 12 bases. The CDR3 contains 19 residues. Germline trimming cut 0 bases from V and 4 bases from J; bases unmatched to any gene: 12. Germline V gene sequence: CDR1 SEHNR, CDR2 FQNEAQ (reference sequence). CDR3 loop: CASSLAFLGDRGRVTEAFF. The CDR3 nucleotides are TGTGCCAGCAGCTTAGCTTTTTTGGGGGACAGGGGGCGAGTCACTGAAGCTTTCTTT.